This T cell receptor beta chain was identified in a study of cytomegalovirus exposure and HLA in healthy donors. Though probably carrying unrecorded immune exposures, donors were nominally healthy at sampling. PCR used 60 Vbeta primers and 13 Jbeta primers. Data came from immunoSEQ multiplex PCR; TCRdb stores just in-frame clones and leaves some out. The data contain approximately 93,000 clones, about 81% of them seen just once; the ten biggest clones take up about 3%. This clone was seen more than once but under ten times. The antigen is unknown. Whole-study results and caveats: A later analysis showed HLA-associated TCR beta chains outstripping equally common others in clonal expansion.

CDR1 and CDR2 from the germline V gene are MDHEN and SYDVKM. The CDR3 contains 15 residues. V lost 7 bases and J lost 4; bases outside the gene matches: 8. This sequence was found in a middle-aged woman in good health and CMV-seronegative. Sequencing used PBMCs. V is TRBV28 and J is TRBJ2-3; 10 nucleotides agree with TRBD1. In DNA form, the CDR3 reads TGTGCCAGCACGATTGACAGGGGGCCCGCAGATACGCAGTATTTT. Translation gives CASTIDRGPADTQYF.